This T cell receptor beta chain came from a study of shared clonotypes between healthy human individuals. Study as a whole: Researchers drew samples from a couple of women and a few men aged 18 to 49. Notes on the study in general: Few donors restricted represented genetic and exposure-history diversity. Sequencing depth was a factor that was expected to affect clonotype sharing among donors.

Combination of CD45RO+ cells with CCR7-negative CD45RA+ TemRA cells was used for CD8 memory. TCRdb's copy holds only in-frame clones and misses some; the assay was immunoSEQ multiplex PCR. The sample lists approximately 110,000 clones; approximately 65% were seen once. This clone was found many times. Its antigen is as yet unknown. The sequence was collected from a woman younger than 45 in good health. The sample taken for sequencing was memory CD8+ T cells sorted from blood. Subset noted: CD45RO+ cells pooled with CCR7-negative TemRA cells.

The CDR3 nucleotides are TGTGCCAGCAGTGAAGGGACAGGGGGTGAAAAACTGTTTTTT. Amino acids: CASSEGTGGEKLFF. The V and J genes are TRBV6-5 and TRBJ1-4; 11 bases match TRBD1. Germline V gives CDR1 MNHEY, CDR2 SVGAGI. With V trimmed by 5 bases and J by 7 bases, 3 bases remained unmatched. CDR3 length equals 14 residues.